The rows below give T cell receptor beta chains drawn from one sample of a study of shared clonotypes between healthy human individuals. Repertoires were generated with immunoSEQ multiplex PCR, while TCRdb's copy carries only in-frame clones and drops some. The sample lists roughly 650,000 clones; around 97% were seen once. The material sequenced was naive CD4+ T cells sorted from blood. The receptors were sampled from a woman in her twenties or thirties in good health. CDR3s include the opening cysteine and the closing phenylalanine or tryptophan. The D gene is left open where the match is weak. Clone size, where shown, is once, few, many, or a class for clones that have expanded.

d_gene: NA
j_gene: TRBJ1-1
abundance: NA
v_gene: TRBV5-1
CDR3nt: TGCGCCAGCAGCCAGATCGGCACTGAAGCTTTCTTT
CDR3aa: CASSQIGTEAFF

d_gene: NA
j_gene: TRBJ2-2
abundance: NA
v_gene: TRBV7-6
CDR3nt: TGTGCCAGCAGCTCCGGCGGGGGCTCCGGGGAGCTGTTTTTT
CDR3aa: CASSSGGGSGELFF

d_gene: NA
j_gene: TRBJ1-1
abundance: NA
v_gene: TRBV6-5
CDR3nt: TGTGCCAGCAGTTTCCGGGATAAGAACACTGAAGCTTTCTTT
CDR3aa: CASSFRDKNTEAFF

d_gene: TRBD2
j_gene: TRBJ2-7
abundance: NA
v_gene: TRBV5-4
CDR3nt: TGTGCCAGCAGTCCAAATAGCGGGAGAAGAGGCGAGCAGTACTTC
CDR3aa: CASSPNSGRRGEQYF

d_gene: TRBD1
j_gene: TRBJ1-2
abundance: NA
v_gene: TRBV5-8
CDR3nt: TGTGCCAGCAGCCGATGGCCCGGGACAGACTATGGCTACACCTTC
CDR3aa: CASSRWPGTDYGYTF

d_gene: TRBD2
j_gene: TRBJ2-3
abundance: NA
v_gene: TRBV28
CDR3nt: TGTGCCAGCAGGATCCTCGGGGGGAGCACAGATACGCAGTATTTT
CDR3aa: CASRILGGSTDTQYF

d_gene: TRBD1
j_gene: TRBJ1-2
abundance: NA
v_gene: TRBV18
CDR3nt: TGTGCCAGCTCACAGGTCGGACAGGGACACGACTATGGCTACACCTTC
CDR3aa: CASSQVGQGHDYGYTF

d_gene: TRBD2
j_gene: TRBJ2-7
abundance: once
v_gene: TRBV5-1
CDR3nt: TGCGCCAGCAGGTATCTAGCGGCCTACGAGCAGTACTTC
CDR3aa: CASRYLAAYEQYF

d_gene: NA
j_gene: TRBJ2-3
abundance: NA
v_gene: TRBV2
CDR3nt: TGTGCCAGCGCATTGGAAGGGGGAAGCACAGATACGCAGTATTTT
CDR3aa: CASALEGGSTDTQYF

d_gene: NA
j_gene: TRBJ2-7
abundance: NA
v_gene: TRBV6-1
CDR3nt: TGTGCCAGCAGACTAGGGACTTTGGGCTCCTACGAGCAGTACTTC
CDR3aa: CASRLGTLGSYEQYF

d_gene: TRBD2
j_gene: TRBJ2-7
abundance: NA
v_gene: TRBV6-6
CDR3nt: TGTGCCAGCAGCCCCCCAGCGGGAGGTTCCCACGAGCAGTACTTC
CDR3aa: CASSPPAGGSHEQYF

d_gene: NA
j_gene: TRBJ2-5
abundance: NA
v_gene: TRBV9
CDR3nt: TGTGCCAGCAGCGTTGGCGTTGGCGGAGGGAGGGAGACCCAGTACTTC
CDR3aa: CASSVGVGGGRETQYF

d_gene: TRBD1
j_gene: TRBJ1-1
abundance: NA
v_gene: TRBV9
CDR3nt: TGTGCCAGCAGCCCTCGACAGGGGGGCACTGAAGCTTTCTTT
CDR3aa: CASSPRQGGTEAFF

d_gene: NA
j_gene: TRBJ1-3
abundance: NA
v_gene: TRBV5-5
CDR3nt: TGTGCCAGCAGCTTGGTTCTCTCTGGAAACACCATATATTTT
CDR3aa: CASSLVLSGNTIYF

d_gene: TRBD1
j_gene: TRBJ2-7
abundance: NA
v_gene: TRBV4-1
CDR3nt: TGCGCCAGCAGCCAAAGCCCTACCGGTGTCGGGACAGGGAAGTACGAGCAGTACTTC
CDR3aa: CASSQSPTGVGTGKYEQYF

d_gene: NA
j_gene: TRBJ2-7
abundance: NA
v_gene: TRBV6-5
CDR3nt: TGTGCCAGCAGTTCTCAGGGGATACCCTACGAGCAGTACTTC
CDR3aa: CASSSQGIPYEQYF

d_gene: TRBD1
j_gene: TRBJ1-2
abundance: NA
v_gene: TRBV5-6
CDR3nt: TGTGCCAGCAGCCTTAAGGACAGGAGACCGTTTGGGTATGGCTACACCTTC
CDR3aa: CASSLKDRRPFGYGYTF

d_gene: NA
j_gene: TRBJ2-7
abundance: NA
v_gene: TRBV4-1
CDR3nt: TGCGCCAGCAGCCCAGACGGGGGCGTGATAGGGGACAGCTCCTACGAGCAGTACTTC
CDR3aa: CASSPDGGVIGDSSYEQYF

d_gene: TRBD1
j_gene: TRBJ2-6
abundance: NA
v_gene: TRBV19
CDR3nt: TGTGCCAGTAGGGACCTAACAGGGGTGCCTTCCGGGGCCAACGTCCTGACTTTC
CDR3aa: CASRDLTGVPSGANVLTF

d_gene: TRBD2
j_gene: TRBJ2-5
abundance: NA
v_gene: TRBV5-8
CDR3nt: TGTGCCAGCAGCCAAGGACTAGCGGGAGTATATGAGACCCAGTACTTC
CDR3aa: CASSQGLAGVYETQYF

d_gene: NA
j_gene: TRBJ1-3
abundance: NA
v_gene: TRBV2
CDR3nt: TGTGCCAGCAGTGAGGCGACAGGATCGAACACCATATATTTT
CDR3aa: CASSEATGSNTIYF

d_gene: TRBD1
j_gene: TRBJ1-5
abundance: NA
v_gene: TRBV4-2
CDR3nt: TGTGCCAGCAGCCAAGAGGGGACAGGGAGGTTTCAGCCCCAGCATTTT
CDR3aa: CASSQEGTGRFQPQHF

d_gene: NA
j_gene: TRBJ1-1
abundance: NA
v_gene: TRBV27
CDR3nt: TGTGCCAGCAGTTTAAGGGGGAGGACTGAAGCTTTCTTT
CDR3aa: CASSLRGRTEAFF

d_gene: NA
j_gene: TRBJ2-3
abundance: NA
v_gene: TRBV9
CDR3nt: TGTGCCAGCAGCGTAGGGGGAAGGTTCGATACGCAGTATTTT
CDR3aa: CASSVGGRFDTQYF

d_gene: NA
j_gene: TRBJ1-1
abundance: NA
v_gene: TRBV28
CDR3nt: TGTGCCAGCAGCTCGACAGGCCCCGGTGGGAACACTGAAGCTTTCTTT
CDR3aa: CASSSTGPGGNTEAFF

d_gene: NA
j_gene: TRBJ2-7
abundance: NA
v_gene: TRBV6-1
CDR3nt: TGTGCCAGCAGTGATTGGGGGGTTACCTACGAGCAGTACTTC
CDR3aa: CASSDWGVTYEQYF

d_gene: TRBD2
j_gene: TRBJ2-7
abundance: NA
v_gene: TRBV28
CDR3nt: TGTGCCAGCAGTTTACAGGCCCCTTGGACTAGCGGAATGTACGAGCAGTACTTC
CDR3aa: CASSLQAPWTSGMYEQYF

d_gene: NA
j_gene: TRBJ2-7
abundance: NA
v_gene: TRBV7-3
CDR3nt: TGTGCCAGCAGCTTAGAGCCAGCCACCTACGAGCAGTACTTC
CDR3aa: CASSLEPATYEQYF

d_gene: NA
j_gene: TRBJ2-2
abundance: once
v_gene: TRBV28
CDR3nt: TGTGCCAGCAGCTTTAGGCATCCTAGGGTCGTAACCGGGGAGCTGTTTTTT
CDR3aa: CASSFRHPRVVTGELFF

d_gene: TRBD2
j_gene: TRBJ2-1
abundance: NA
v_gene: TRBV9
CDR3nt: TGTGCCAGCAGCGTATCGGGACTAGCGGGAGATAATGAGCAGTTCTTC
CDR3aa: CASSVSGLAGDNEQFF

d_gene: NA
j_gene: TRBJ1-1
abundance: NA
v_gene: TRBV7-9
CDR3nt: TGTGCCAGCAGCTTGGGAGAGTACACTGAAGCTTTCTTT
CDR3aa: CASSLGEYTEAFF

d_gene: TRBD1
j_gene: TRBJ1-4
abundance: NA
v_gene: TRBV7-2
CDR3nt: TGTGCCAGCAGCTTAATGGGGACAGGCCATGAAAAACTGTTTTTT
CDR3aa: CASSLMGTGHEKLFF

d_gene: NA
j_gene: TRBJ2-3
abundance: once
v_gene: TRBV29-1
CDR3nt: TGCAGCGTTCATTCATCGCGGGATCTAGTCGATACGCAGTATTTT
CDR3aa: CSVHSSRDLVDTQYF

d_gene: NA
j_gene: TRBJ2-1
abundance: NA
v_gene: TRBV18
CDR3nt: TGTGCCAGCTCACCACGCGAGGCACCGAGCTCCTACAATGAGCAGTTCTTC
CDR3aa: CASSPREAPSSYNEQFF

d_gene: TRBD1
j_gene: TRBJ2-7
abundance: NA
v_gene: TRBV5-1
CDR3nt: TGCGCCAGCAGCGCGGACAGGGATACCTACGAGCAGTACTTC
CDR3aa: CASSADRDTYEQYF

d_gene: NA
j_gene: TRBJ2-7
abundance: once
v_gene: TRBV28
CDR3nt: TGTGCCAGCGGGAGGTATGGGTCCTACGAGCAGTACTTC
CDR3aa: CASGRYGSYEQYF

d_gene: TRBD2
j_gene: TRBJ2-7
abundance: NA
v_gene: TRBV18
CDR3nt: TGTGCCAGCTCTGGGACTAGTACTAACGAGCAGTACTTC
CDR3aa: CASSGTSTNEQYF

d_gene: TRBD2
j_gene: TRBJ2-5
abundance: NA
v_gene: TRBV30
CDR3nt: TGTGCCTGGAGTCCCTACAGCGGGAGGACGGGGACCCAGTACTTC
CDR3aa: CAWSPYSGRTGTQYF

d_gene: NA
j_gene: TRBJ1-2
abundance: once
v_gene: TRBV7-2
CDR3nt: TGTGCCAGCAGCTTAGGCGGGGTGGTCTATGGCTACACCTTC
CDR3aa: CASSLGGVVYGYTF

d_gene: TRBD2
j_gene: TRBJ2-5
abundance: NA
v_gene: TRBV7-2
CDR3nt: TGTGCCAGCAGCTTAGTGGTTGGACTAGCGGGTTTACAAGAGACCCAGTACTTC
CDR3aa: CASSLVVGLAGLQETQYF

d_gene: TRBD1
j_gene: TRBJ2-7
abundance: NA
v_gene: TRBV10-1
CDR3nt: TGCGCCAGATCCTCTAGAGACAGGGCCTACGAGCAGTACTTC
CDR3aa: CARSSRDRAYEQYF

d_gene: NA
j_gene: TRBJ1-4
abundance: NA
v_gene: TRBV18
CDR3nt: TGTGCCAGCTCACCAGGGATGGGGAATGAAAAACTGTTTTTT
CDR3aa: CASSPGMGNEKLFF